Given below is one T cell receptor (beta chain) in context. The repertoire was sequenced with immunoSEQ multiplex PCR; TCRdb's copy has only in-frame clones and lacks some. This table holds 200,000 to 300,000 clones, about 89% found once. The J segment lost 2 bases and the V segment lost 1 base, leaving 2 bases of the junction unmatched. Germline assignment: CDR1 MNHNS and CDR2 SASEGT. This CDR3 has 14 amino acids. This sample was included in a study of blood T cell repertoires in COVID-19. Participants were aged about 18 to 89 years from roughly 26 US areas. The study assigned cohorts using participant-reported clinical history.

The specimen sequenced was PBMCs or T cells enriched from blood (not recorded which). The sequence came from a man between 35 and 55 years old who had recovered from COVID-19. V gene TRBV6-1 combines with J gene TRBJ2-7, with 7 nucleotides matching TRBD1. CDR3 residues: CASSEGQGAYEQYF. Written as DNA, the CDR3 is TGTGCCAGCAGTGAAGGTCAGGGGGCCTACGAGCAGTACTTC.